This T cell receptor (beta chain) appears in the sequencing data of a study of CD4+ T cells in melanoma. Profiling relied on immunoSEQ multiplex PCR, and the TCRdb table lists in-frame clones only, not all of them. The sample holds several thousand clones, 65% seen once. Sequencing used cells from a culture (not recorded whether cultured in vitro). The clonotype was recovered from a human donor with melanoma.

CDR3: CASSPYHSTNEKLFF. In nucleotides, the CDR3 is TGTGCCAGTAGTCCTTACCATTCAACTAATGAAAAACTGTTTTTT. The chain has TRBV19 and TRBJ1-4; D gene unclear. CDR3 length equals 15 residues. Trimming left V 5 bases short and J 0 bases short, with 10 bases between. Germline V gene data show CDR1 as LNHDA and CDR2 as SQIVND (reference sequence).